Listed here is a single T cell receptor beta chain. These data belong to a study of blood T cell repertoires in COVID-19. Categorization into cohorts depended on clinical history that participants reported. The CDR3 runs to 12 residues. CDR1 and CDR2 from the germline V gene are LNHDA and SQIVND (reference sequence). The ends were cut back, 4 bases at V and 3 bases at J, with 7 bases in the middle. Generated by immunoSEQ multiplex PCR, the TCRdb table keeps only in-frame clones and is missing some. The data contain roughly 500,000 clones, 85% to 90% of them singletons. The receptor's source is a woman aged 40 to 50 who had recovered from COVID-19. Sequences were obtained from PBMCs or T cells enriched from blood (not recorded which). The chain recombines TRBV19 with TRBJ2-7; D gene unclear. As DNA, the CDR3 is TGTGCCAGTAGTACCGCCGGCTACGAGCAGTACTTC. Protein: CASSTAGYEQYF.